The 28 T cell receptor beta chains below were found in one sample sequenced in a study of OX40 agonist ivuxolimab in advanced cancers. Preparation of the library involved the immunoSEQ multiplex PCR assay. Entries here come from immuneACCESS through TCRdb and include only in-frame sequences with V and J called. Some clones fail to appear in such tables; in the studies checked, an unresolved V gene covers under half of the shortfall, and the cause of the remainder is unknown. The sample profile shows tens of thousands of clones; more than 75% of them were found once. The ten most abundant clones make up about 4.7% of the sample. The sequencing here drew on CD4+ or CD8+ T cells sorted from blood, taken in a trial of the OX40 agonist ivuxolimab. The receptors shown here come from an adult with an advanced solid tumor such as melanoma, head and neck, liver or kidney cancer.

The rearrangement uses TRBV6-6 and TRBJ2-3; D is unresolved. Germline CDR1 MNHNY, CDR2 SVGAGI (reference sequence). The CDR3 extends over 14 amino acids. Trimming stripped 5 bases from V and 0 bases from J, with 9 bases between. CDR3 residues: CASSRNPSTDTQYF. The CDR3 region has the DNA TGTGCCAGCAGTAGGAATCCCAGCACAGATACGCAGTATTTT.

The chain links TRBV28 to TRBJ1-5, with D possibly TRBD1 on 6 matching bases. Germline V gives CDR1 MDHEN, CDR2 SYDVKM. The CDR3 contains 13 residues. V shed 6 bases and J shed 5 bases, with 11 bases lying between them. The CDR3 protein is CASSRGGDQPQHF. DNA of the CDR3: TGTGCCAGCAGCAGAGGGGGGGATCAGCCCCAGCATTTT.

In regard to this clone: The junction departs from the called germline gene at one end, perhaps through a read error. The rearrangement joins TRBV19 to TRBJ2-5; D not certain. The CDR3 length is 13 residues. The V gene's germline CDR1 is LNHDA and CDR2 SQIVND (reference sequence). The DNA of the CDR3 is TGTGCCAGCAGTATGGTACGTGAAGAGACCCAGTACTTC. Protein product: CASSMVREETQYF.

The chain has TRBV28 and TRBJ2-7, with 7 bases lining up with TRBD1. The CDR3 runs to 16 residues. V trimming: 7 bases; J trimming: 0 bases; junction bases outside the gene matches: 12. Germline CDR1 reads MDHEN; CDR2 reads SYDVKM. CDR3 DNA: TGTGCCAGCACCACGCAGGACAGGAGCCTCTCCTACGAGCAGTACTTC. Its protein product is CASTTQDRSLSYEQYF.

The chain links TRBV7-8 to TRBJ2-3; no firm D call. From germline, CDR1 is SGHVS and CDR2 FQNEAQ. Trimming removed 6 bases at V and 1 base at J, with 8 bases between. The length of the CDR3 is 13 residues. The CDR3 loop is CASRGMGTDTQYF. CDR3 bases: TGTGCCAGCAGAGGCATGGGCACAGATACGCAGTATTTT. The full variable domain, its missing parts supplied by reference TRBV7-8 and TRBJ2-3, is GAGVSQSPRYKVAKRGQDVALRCDPISGHVSLFWYQQALGQGPEFLTYFQNEAQLDKSGLPSDRFFAERPEGSVSTLKIQRTQQEDSAVYLCASRGMGTDTQYFGPGTRLTVL.

The V gene is TRBV2, the J gene TRBJ2-7; D is uncertain. Per the germline V gene, CDR1 is SNHLY and CDR2 is FYNNEI. This CDR3 is 13 amino acids long. The germline V and J ends were trimmed by 4 bases and 2 bases, with 9 bases remaining between them. CDR3 in amino acids: CASSALKTYEQYF. The DNA of the CDR3 is TGTGCCAGCAGTGCGCTTAAGACCTACGAGCAGTACTTC.

V and J are TRBV5-1 and TRBJ2-7; perhaps TRBD1 as D (6 bases). Germline V gene lookup returns CDR1 SGHRS and CDR2 YFSETQ. V lost 2 bases to trimming and J lost 5 bases, with 14 bases between them. This CDR3 has 14 amino acids. CDR3 region: CASSFLQGGNEQYF. CDR3 in DNA: TGCGCCAGCAGCTTCTTACAGGGCGGCAACGAGCAGTACTTC.

The chain carries TRBV30 and TRBJ2-7, with a tentative D call TRBD2 (6 bases). CDR1 is GTSNPN, CDR2 SVGIG, per germline (reference sequence). V gave up 2 bases and J gave up 6 bases, with 14 bases separating them. The CDR3 runs to 13 residues. Written as DNA, the CDR3 is TGTGCCTGGAGTAACTCCGCGGGAAGCGAGCAGTACTTC. Translating gives CAWSNSAGSEQYF.

This clone was counted between two and nine times. The same CDR3 arises from other DNA sequences in this sample as well. This chain connects TRBV30 to TRBJ1-5; D is ambiguous. The CDR3 has 13 amino acids. Per the germline V gene, CDR1 is GTSNPN and CDR2 is SVGIG (reference sequence). Trimming took 2 bases from V and 1 from J, leaving 6 bases between them. The CDR3 loop reads CAWSLGSNQPQHF. The CDR3 coding sequence is TGTGCCTGGAGTTTGGGGAGCAATCAGCCCCAGCATTTT.

V and J are TRBV19 and TRBJ2-1; 8 bases match TRBD2. Germline V gene sequence: CDR1 LNHDA, CDR2 SQIVND (reference sequence). V lost 4 bases to trimming and J lost 1 base; unmatched junction nucleotides: 9. The CDR3 runs to 17 residues. CDR3 sequence: CASSSSSGSLSYNEQFF. CDR3 in DNA: TGTGCCAGTAGTAGTTCCAGCGGGAGCCTTTCCTACAATGAGCAGTTCTTC.

The chain carries TRBV5-1 and TRBJ2-1, with 7 bases identical to TRBD2. This CDR3 comprises 16 residues. CDR1 is SGHRS, CDR2 YFSETQ, per germline. Germline trimming cut 4 bases from V and 9 bases from J; bases unmatched to any gene: 16. The CDR3 sequence is CASSSGLKRDPLEQFF. Here the CDR3 DNA reads TGCGCCAGCAGCAGCGGACTAAAGCGGGATCCTCTTGAGCAGTTCTTC. Looking up the rest from reference TRBV5-1 and TRBJ2-1 gives the full variable domain: KAGVTQTPRYLIKTRGQQVTLSCSPISGHRSVSWYQQTPGQGLQFLFEYFSETQRNKGNFPGRFSGRQFSNSRSEMNVSTLELGDSALYLCASSSGLKRDPLEQFFGPGTRLTVL.

The rearrangement links TRBV5-6 to TRBJ2-7; D gene uncertain. The CDR3 runs 15 residues. V lost 5 bases to trimming and J lost 3 bases, with 18 bases between them. Germline-derived CDR1 and CDR2 are SGHDT and YYEEEE. CDR3 bases: TGTGCCAGCAGATTCCACCGCCTATTATGCTACGAGCAGTACTTC. This gives the protein CASRFHRLLCYEQYF.

V gene TRBV11-3 combines with J gene TRBJ2-5; D unclear. CDR1 and CDR2 from the germline V gene are SGHNT and YENEEA. The CDR3 covers 14 residues. The ends were cut back, 1 base at V and 4 bases at J, with 10 bases in the middle. Here the CDR3 DNA reads TGTGCCAGCAGCTTAGGGGGTGATCGAGAGACCCAGTACTTC. This sequence encodes CASSLGGDRETQYF.

This rearrangement joins TRBV27 to TRBJ2-6, with no clear D. V lost 6 bases, J lost 0 bases, and 9 bases lay in between. The CDR3 is made up of 15 amino acids. Per the germline V gene, CDR1 is MNHEY and CDR2 is SMNVEV (reference sequence). The CDR3 region has the DNA TGTGCCAGCAGCTCTCCCTTCTCTGGGGCCAACGTCCTGACTTTC. Amino acids: CASSSPFSGANVLTF.

The chain is built from TRBV6-5 and TRBJ1-2; no reliable D call. This CDR3 region has 12 residues. The V end was cut by 4 bases, the J end by 13 bases, with 16 bases between. CDR1 and CDR2 (germline): MNHEY, SVGAGI. CDR3 sequence (DNA): TGTGCCAGCAGTTTCCCGGGTCAGCTGGCCACCTTC. It codes for CASSFPGQLATF.

This chain links TRBV19 with TRBJ2-1; the D gene is possibly TRBD2 (5 bases). There are 14 residues in the CDR3. Trimming cost V 0 bases and J 8 bases, with 11 bases left between them. Germline values: CDR1 LNHDA, CDR2 SQIVND (reference sequence). The CDR3 spells CASSIDEVRDEQFF. In DNA, the CDR3 is TGTGCCAGTAGTATAGATGAGGTGAGGGATGAGCAGTTCTTC.

This clone was seen more than once but under ten times. The rearrangement links TRBV7-6 to TRBJ2-1, with 7 bases fitting TRBD1. The germline CDR1 and CDR2 sequences are SGHVS and FNYEAQ. The CDR3 has 14 residues. The V and J ends lost 5 bases and 1 base, in that order; junction bases with no gene match: 2. CDR3 protein: CASSMTGSYNEQFF. In nucleotides, the CDR3 is TGTGCCAGCAGCATGACAGGGTCCTACAATGAGCAGTTCTTC.

This clone was counted between two and nine times. The rearrangement uses TRBV6-5 and TRBJ2-2, with D perhaps matching TRBD1 (6 bases). Trimming took 6 bases from V and 1 from J, leaving 9 bases between them. The CDR3 spans 14 residues. Germline CDR1 and CDR2: MNHEY and SVGAGI. CDR3: CASSSGQNTGELFF. The CDR3 DNA reads as TGTGCCAGCAGCTCGGGACAGAACACCGGGGAGCTGTTTTTT.

The V gene is TRBV6-6, the J gene TRBJ1-1, with 8 bases identical to TRBD1. Germline CDR1 MNHNY, CDR2 SVGAGI (reference sequence). The CDR3 contains 13 residues. V lost 6 bases, J lost 4 bases, and 4 bases stayed unmatched. The CDR3 DNA sequence: TGTGCCAGCAGAGCACAGGGGGTCACTGAAGCTTTCTTT. It is translated as CASRAQGVTEAFF.

The gene calls are TRBV13 and TRBJ2-3, with D possibly being TRBD2 (6 bases). Trimming removed 1 base at V and 6 bases at J, with 14 bases between. Germline CDR1 PRHDT, CDR2 FYEKMQ (reference sequence). CDR3 length equals 15 residues. This chain's CDR3 is CASSLAGGEYDTQYF. The CDR3 DNA sequence: TGTGCCAGCAGCTTAGCGGGCGGGGAATATGATACGCAGTATTTT.

The chain employs TRBV4-1 and TRBJ2-3; D call uncertain. The CDR3 covers 15 residues. V lost 4 bases and J lost 5, with 16 bases in between. Looked up from germline, CDR1 is MGHRA and CDR2 is YSYEKL. CDR3 sequence: CASSLPGSERDTQYF. The CDR3 coding sequence is TGCGCCAGCAGCCTCCCCGGGTCCGAACGAGATACGCAGTATTTT.

The chain has TRBV28 and TRBJ2-3, with D possibly called TRBD1 or TRBD2 (7 bases each). Deletions cut 2 bases from V and 8 bases from J, with 20 bases between. Germline-derived CDR1 and CDR2 are MDHEN and SYDVKM. The CDR3 extends over 16 amino acids. CDR3 loop: CASSLVGGGRSATQYF. The CDR3 DNA reads TGTGCCAGCAGTTTAGTAGGGGGCGGGAGATCCGCTACGCAGTATTTT.

For the CDR3, the DNA is TGTGCCAGCGGAATTGACAGGCACTGGCAGTACTTC. Protein sequence: CASGIDRHWQYF. The V gene is TRBV27, the J gene TRBJ2-7, with D maybe TRBD1 (6 bases). V dropped 8 bases and J dropped 9 bases, with 17 bases sitting between them. The CDR3 loop spans 12 amino acids. CDR1 is MNHEY, CDR2 SMNVEV, per germline (reference sequence).

The DNA of the CDR3 is TGTGCCAGCTCCCTGACCCCCCTATCCTACGAGCAGTACTTC. Translating gives CASSLTPLSYEQYF. V gene TRBV6-1 combines with J gene TRBJ2-5; no reliable D call. TRBJ2-7 matches the DNA end more closely, so the J call is doubtful. The CDR3 has 14 amino acids. The V gene's germline CDR1 is MNHNS and CDR2 SASEGT.

The chain couples TRBV6-5 to TRBJ2-7; no definite D call. Germline V gene sequence: CDR1 MNHEY, CDR2 SVGAGI. The CDR3 has 15 residues. V was cut by 3 bases and J by 3 bases, with 15 bases left in between. The CDR3 here is CASSYRADWRYEQYF. The DNA of the CDR3 is TGTGCCAGCAGTTATAGGGCGGATTGGCGCTACGAGCAGTACTTC.

This clone was observed a single time. The V and J genes are TRBV28 and TRBJ2-5, with D possibly being TRBD1 (6 bases). Looked up from germline, CDR1 is MDHEN and CDR2 is SYDVKM. The CDR3 covers 14 residues. The V end lost 3 bases, the J end lost 2 bases, and 10 bases lay between the germline ends. DNA for the CDR3: TGTGCCAGCAGTTTGCAGGGGTTACAAGAGACCCAGTACTTC. The encoded protein is CASSLQGLQETQYF.

This clone has only one observation. The V gene is TRBV19, the J gene TRBJ2-5; TRBD2 is a possible D gene (5 bases). This CDR3 is built from 13 residues. CDR1 and CDR2 (germline): LNHDA, SQIVND (reference sequence). Trimming left V 5 bases short and J 2 bases short, with 9 bases between. CDR3 sequence reads: CASSLGLQETQYF. In nucleotides, the CDR3 is TGTGCCAGTAGTCTCGGACTTCAAGAGACCCAGTACTTC. Complete variable domain (other parts from reference TRBV19 and TRBJ2-5): DGGITQSPKYLFRKEGQNVTLSCEQNLNHDAMYWYRQDPGQGLRLIYYSQIVNDFQKGDIAEGYSVSREKKESFPLTVTSAQKNPTAFYLCASSLGLQETQYFGPGTRLLVL.

This sequence joins TRBV4-2 and TRBJ1-1; tentative D call: TRBD1 (6 bases). V lost 4 bases, J lost 8 bases, and 11 bases lay in between. The CDR3 is made up of 12 amino acids. Germline-derived CDR1 and CDR2 are LGHNA and YNFKEQ. The CDR3 spells CASSRWGAEAFF. In nucleotides, the CDR3 is TGTGCCAGCAGCCGGTGGGGGGCCGAAGCTTTCTTT.